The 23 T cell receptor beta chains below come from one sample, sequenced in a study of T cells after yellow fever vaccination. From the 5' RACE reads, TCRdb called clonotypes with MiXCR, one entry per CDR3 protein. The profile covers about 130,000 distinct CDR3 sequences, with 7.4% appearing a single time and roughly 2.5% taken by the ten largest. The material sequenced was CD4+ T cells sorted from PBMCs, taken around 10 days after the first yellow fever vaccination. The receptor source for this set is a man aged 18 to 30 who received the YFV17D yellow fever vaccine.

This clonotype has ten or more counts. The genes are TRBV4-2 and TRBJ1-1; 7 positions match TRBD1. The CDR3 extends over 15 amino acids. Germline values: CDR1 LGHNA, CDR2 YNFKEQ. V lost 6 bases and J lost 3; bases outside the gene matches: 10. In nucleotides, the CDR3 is TGTGCCAGCAGGTCCCCGGAACAGGGGCACACTGAAGCTTTCTTT. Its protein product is CASRSPEQGHTEAFF.

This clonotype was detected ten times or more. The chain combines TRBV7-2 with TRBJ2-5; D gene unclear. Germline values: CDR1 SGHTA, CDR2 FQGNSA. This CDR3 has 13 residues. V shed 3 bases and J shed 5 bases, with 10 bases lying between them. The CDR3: CASSFQDGETQYF. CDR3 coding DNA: TGTGCCAGCAGCTTCCAGGACGGGGAGACCCAGTACTTC.

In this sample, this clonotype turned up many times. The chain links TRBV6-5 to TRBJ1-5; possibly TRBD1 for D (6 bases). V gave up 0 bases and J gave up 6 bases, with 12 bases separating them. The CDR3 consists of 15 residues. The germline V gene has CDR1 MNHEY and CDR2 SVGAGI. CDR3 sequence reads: CASSYSAGERQPQHF. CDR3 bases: TGTGCCAGCAGTTACTCGGCAGGGGAGCGTCAGCCCCAGCATTTT.

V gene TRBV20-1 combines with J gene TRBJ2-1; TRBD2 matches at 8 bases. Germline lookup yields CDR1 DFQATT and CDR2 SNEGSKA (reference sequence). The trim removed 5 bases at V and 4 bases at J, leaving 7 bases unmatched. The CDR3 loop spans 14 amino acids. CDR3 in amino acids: CSAYTGTSYNEQFF. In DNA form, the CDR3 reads TGCAGTGCTTATACCGGGACTAGTTACAATGAGCAGTTCTTC.

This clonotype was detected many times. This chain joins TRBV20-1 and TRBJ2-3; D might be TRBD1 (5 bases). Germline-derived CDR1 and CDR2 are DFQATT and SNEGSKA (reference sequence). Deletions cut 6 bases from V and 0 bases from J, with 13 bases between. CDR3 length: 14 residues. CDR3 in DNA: TGCAGTGCGACGCGGACATCTAGCACAGATACGCAGTATTTT. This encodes CSATRTSSTDTQYF.

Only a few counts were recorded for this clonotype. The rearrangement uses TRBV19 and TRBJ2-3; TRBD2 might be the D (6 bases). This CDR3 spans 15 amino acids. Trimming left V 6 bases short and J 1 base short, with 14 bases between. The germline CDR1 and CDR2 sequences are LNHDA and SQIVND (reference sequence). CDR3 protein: CASRRDLGGTDTQYF. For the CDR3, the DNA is TGTGCCAGTAGAAGGGACTTGGGGGGCACAGATACGCAGTATTTT.

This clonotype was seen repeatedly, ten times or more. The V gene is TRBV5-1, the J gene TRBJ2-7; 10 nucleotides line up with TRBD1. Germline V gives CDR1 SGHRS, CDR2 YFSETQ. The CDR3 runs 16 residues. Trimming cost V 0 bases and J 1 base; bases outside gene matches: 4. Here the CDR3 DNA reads TGCGCCAGCAGCTTGGTCGGGGACAGGGGTTCCTACGAGCAGTACGTC. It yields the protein CASSLVGDRGSYEQYV.

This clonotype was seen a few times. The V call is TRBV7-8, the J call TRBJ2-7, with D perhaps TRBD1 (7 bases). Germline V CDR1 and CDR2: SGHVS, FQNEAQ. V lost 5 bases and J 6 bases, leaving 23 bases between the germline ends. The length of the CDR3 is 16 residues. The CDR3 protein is CASSLNRAGGTTEQYV. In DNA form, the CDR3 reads TGTGCCAGCAGCCTCAATCGGGCAGGGGGGACGACCGAGCAGTACGTC.

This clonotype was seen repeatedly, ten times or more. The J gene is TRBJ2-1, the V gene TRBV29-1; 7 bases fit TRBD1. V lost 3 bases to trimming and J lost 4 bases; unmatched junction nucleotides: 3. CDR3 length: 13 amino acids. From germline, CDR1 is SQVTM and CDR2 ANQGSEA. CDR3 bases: TGCAGCGTTGAGGAGGACAGGTACAATGAGCAGTTCTTC. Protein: CSVEEDRYNEQFF.

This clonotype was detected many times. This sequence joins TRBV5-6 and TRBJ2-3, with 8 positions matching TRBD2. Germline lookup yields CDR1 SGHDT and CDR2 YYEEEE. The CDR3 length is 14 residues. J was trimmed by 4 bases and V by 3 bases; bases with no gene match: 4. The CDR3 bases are TGTGCCAGCAGCTATGGACTAGCCCCAGATACGCAGTATTTT. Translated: CASSYGLAPDTQYF.

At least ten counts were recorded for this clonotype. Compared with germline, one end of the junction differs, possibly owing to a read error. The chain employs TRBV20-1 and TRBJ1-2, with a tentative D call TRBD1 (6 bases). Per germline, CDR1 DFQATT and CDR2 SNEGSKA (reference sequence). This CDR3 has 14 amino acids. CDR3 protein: CSARFPTGADGYTF. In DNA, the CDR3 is TGCAGCGCTAGGTTTCCGACGGGGGCGGATGGCTACACCTTC.

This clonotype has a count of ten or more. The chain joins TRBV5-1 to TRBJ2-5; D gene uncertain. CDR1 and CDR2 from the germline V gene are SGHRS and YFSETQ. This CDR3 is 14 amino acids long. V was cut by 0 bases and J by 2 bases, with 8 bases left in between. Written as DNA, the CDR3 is TGCGCCAGCAGCTTGGGACATGGACAAGAGACCCAGTACTTC. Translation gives CASSLGHGQETQYF.

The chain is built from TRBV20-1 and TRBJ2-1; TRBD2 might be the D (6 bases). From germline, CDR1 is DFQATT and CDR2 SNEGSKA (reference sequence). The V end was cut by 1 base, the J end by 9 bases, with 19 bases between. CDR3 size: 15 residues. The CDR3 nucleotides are TGCAGTGCTAGAGCTAGCACCCGGGGACTGGTTGAGCAGTTCTTC. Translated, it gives CSARASTRGLVEQFF.

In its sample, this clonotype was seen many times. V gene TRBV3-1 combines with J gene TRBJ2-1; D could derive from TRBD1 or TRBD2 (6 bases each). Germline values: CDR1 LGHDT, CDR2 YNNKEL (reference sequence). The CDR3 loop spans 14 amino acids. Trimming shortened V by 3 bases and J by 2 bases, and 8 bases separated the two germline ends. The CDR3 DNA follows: TGTGCCAGCAGCCAGGAGGGGGCCTACAATGAGCAGTTCTTC. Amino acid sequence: CASSQEGAYNEQFF.

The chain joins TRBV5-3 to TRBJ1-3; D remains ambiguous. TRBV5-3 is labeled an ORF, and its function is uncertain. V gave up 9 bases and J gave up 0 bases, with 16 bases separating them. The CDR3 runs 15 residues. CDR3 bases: TGTGCCATCGGCCCTGGTCGGATCTCTGGAAACACCATATATTTT. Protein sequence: CAIGPGRISGNTIYF.

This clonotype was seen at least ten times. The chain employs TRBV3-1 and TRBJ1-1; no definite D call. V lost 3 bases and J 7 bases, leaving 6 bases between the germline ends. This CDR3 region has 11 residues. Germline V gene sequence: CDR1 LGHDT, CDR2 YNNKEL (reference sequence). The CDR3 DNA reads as TGTGCCAGCAGCCAGTATGATGAAGCTTTCTTT. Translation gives CASSQYDEAFF.

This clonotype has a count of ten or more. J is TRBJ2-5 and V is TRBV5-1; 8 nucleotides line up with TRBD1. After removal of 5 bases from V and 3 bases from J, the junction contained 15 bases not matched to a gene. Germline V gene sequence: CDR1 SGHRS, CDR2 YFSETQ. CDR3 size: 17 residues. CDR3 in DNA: TGCGCCAGCAGTAAAGGAACGCACAGGGGGAATGAAGAGACCCAGTACTTC. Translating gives CASSKGTHRGNEETQYF.

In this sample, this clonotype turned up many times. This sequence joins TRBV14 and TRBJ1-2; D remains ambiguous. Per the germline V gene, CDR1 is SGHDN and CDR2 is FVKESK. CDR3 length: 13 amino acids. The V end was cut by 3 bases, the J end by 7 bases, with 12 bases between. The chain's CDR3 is CASSHDLISGYTF. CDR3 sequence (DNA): TGTGCCAGCAGCCATGACCTTATCAGTGGCTACACCTTC.

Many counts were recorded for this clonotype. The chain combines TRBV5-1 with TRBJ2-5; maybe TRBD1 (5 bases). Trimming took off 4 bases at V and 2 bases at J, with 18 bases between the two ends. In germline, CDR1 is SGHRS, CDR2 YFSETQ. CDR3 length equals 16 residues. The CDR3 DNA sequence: TGCGCCAGCAGCAGACTGGAGCAGGGAACTCAAGAGACCCAGTACTTC. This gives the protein CASSRLEQGTQETQYF.

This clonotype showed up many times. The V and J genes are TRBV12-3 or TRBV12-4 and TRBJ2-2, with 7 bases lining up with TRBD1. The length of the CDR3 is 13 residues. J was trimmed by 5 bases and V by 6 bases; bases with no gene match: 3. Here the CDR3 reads CASRGGWTGELFF. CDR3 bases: TGTGCCAGCAGAGGGGGCTGGACCGGGGAGCTGTTTTTT.

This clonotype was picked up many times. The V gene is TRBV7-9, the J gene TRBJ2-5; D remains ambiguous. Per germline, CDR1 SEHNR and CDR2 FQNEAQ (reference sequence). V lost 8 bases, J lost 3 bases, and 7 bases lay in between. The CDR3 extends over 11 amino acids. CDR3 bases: TGTGCCAGCCAAAGGGAAGAGACCCAGTACTTC. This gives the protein CASQREETQYF.

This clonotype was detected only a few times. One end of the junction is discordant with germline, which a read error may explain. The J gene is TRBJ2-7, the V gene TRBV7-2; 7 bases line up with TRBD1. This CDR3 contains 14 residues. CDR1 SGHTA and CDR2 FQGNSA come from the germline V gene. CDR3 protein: CASRLGGGSYEQYF. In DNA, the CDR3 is TGTGCCAGCAGATTAGGGGGCGGTTCCTACGAGCAGTACTTC.

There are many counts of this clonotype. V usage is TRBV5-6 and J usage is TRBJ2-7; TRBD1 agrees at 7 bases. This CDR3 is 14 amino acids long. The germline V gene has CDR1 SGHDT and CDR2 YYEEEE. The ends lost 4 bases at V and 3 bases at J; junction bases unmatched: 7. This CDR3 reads CASSSLDRIYEQYF. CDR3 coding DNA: TGTGCCAGCAGCAGTTTGGACAGGATCTACGAGCAGTACTTC.